The rows below give T cell receptor beta chains drawn from one sample of a study of blood T cell repertoires in COVID-19. Using immunoSEQ multiplex PCR, the repertoire was profiled, and TCRdb retains in-frame clones only, with some absent. The profile shows some 72,000 clones, about 90% of them singletons. Sequencing used peripheral blood. The receptors originated from a man between 45 and 60 years old with active COVID-19. The CDR3 runs from the conserved cysteine through the conserved F or W. The D gene is left open where the match is weak. Clone size is given for some rows only: seen once, a few or many times, or a class if the clone is expanded.

>TRBJ1-5|NA|TRBV18|NA
TGTGCCAGCCGAGACAGCCTAAATCAGCCCCAGCATTTT
CASRDSLNQPQHF
>TRBJ2-1|NA|TRBV24-1|TRBD2
TGTGCCACCAGTGCGGGGGGAGAGCAGTTCTTC
CATSAGGEQFF
>TRBJ2-2|NA|TRBV5-5|NA
TGTGCCAGCAGCTTGGGAGACAGGAACACCGGGGAGCTGTTTTTT
CASSLGDRNTGELFF
>TRBJ2-7|few|TRBV11-3|NA
TGTGCCAGCAGCTTAGACGACAGCTCCTACGAGCAGTACTTC
CASSLDDSSYEQYF
>TRBJ2-7|NA|TRBV3-1/TRBV3-2|NA
TGTGCCAGCAGCCAGGGGCCGGACAGCGCCTACGAGCAGTACTTT
CASSQGPDSAYEQYF
>TRBJ2-5|NA|TRBV9|TRBD2
TGTGCCAGCAGCCCCGCGGGGGGCAGCCAAGAGACCCAGTACTTC
CASSPAGGSQETQYF
>TRBJ2-3|NA|TRBV6-5|NA
TGTGCCAGCAGATCCCCGAGCACAGATACGCAGTATTTT
CASRSPSTDTQYF
>TRBJ1-2|NA|TRBV5-6|NA
TGTGCCAGCAGCTTGGCCGTAGGACTTAACTATGGCTACACCTTC
CASSLAVGLNYGYTF
>TRBJ2-5|NA|TRBV5-4|NA
TGTGCCAGCAGTATGACAGGCCCGGAGACCCAGTACTTC
CASSMTGPETQYF
>TRBJ2-3|NA|TRBV11-2|TRBD2
TGTGCCAGCAGCTTAGGCCAGCGGGGGGGAACTAGCACAGATACGCAGTATTTT
CASSLGQRGGTSTDTQYF
>TRBJ2-3|NA|TRBV6-4|TRBD2
TGTGCCAGCAGTGAATCTAGCGGGGGGGCAGATACGCAGTATTTT
CASSESSGGADTQYF
>TRBJ2-7|NA|TRBV4-1|TRBD1
TGCGCCAGCAGCCAAGCGGGACAGACCTACGAGCAGTACTTC
CASSQAGQTYEQYF
>TRBJ2-1|few|TRBV7-7|NA
TGTGCCAGCAGCTTAGGAGCCTCTTCCTACAATGAGCAGTTCTTC
CASSLGASSYNEQFF
>TRBJ1-2|NA|TRBV7-2|NA
TGTGCCAGCAGCCCACCGTCAAGGGCGGGGGGCTACACCTTC
CASSPPSRAGGYTF
>TRBJ2-1|NA|TRBV9|TRBD2
TGTGCCAGCAGCGTAGTTAGCGGGGGGGCCAATGAGCAGTTCTTC
CASSVVSGGANEQFF
>TRBJ1-4|once|TRBV21-1|NA
TGTGCCAGCAGCGTATACAGGGGGGAAAAACTGTTTTTT
CASSVYRGEKLFF
>TRBJ1-4|few|TRBV14|NA
TGTGCCAGCAGCCAAGTAGGGGCCGGGGAAAAACTGTTTTTT
CASSQVGAGEKLFF
>TRBJ1-4|NA|TRBV12-5|TRBD1
TGTGCTAGTGGTTTACGACAGGGGGGGCGGACTAATGAAAAACTGTTTTTT
CASGLRQGGRTNEKLFF
>TRBJ1-5|NA|TRBV5-6|NA
TGTGCCAGCAGCTTGTTGGGGGCCGAACGTAATCAGCCCCAGCATTTT
CASSLLGAERNQPQHF
>TRBJ2-1|NA|TRBV18|TRBD1
TGTGCCAGCTCACCAGTGGAAACTGTGGGGACAGGGGATTGGGCTGAGCAGTTCTTC
CASSPVETVGTGDWAEQFF
>TRBJ1-6|NA|TRBV11-2|NA
TGTGCCAGCAGCTTTCAGGGTTCACCCCTCCACTTT
CASSFQGSPLHF
>TRBJ2-3|NA|TRBV10-3|NA
TGTGCCACACTCCCACAGGCAAACACAGATACGCAGTATTTT
CATLPQANTDTQYF
>TRBJ1-5|NA|TRBV30|NA
TGTGCCTGGAGTGTGGAAGGGAGGAGCAATCAGCCCCAGCATTTT
CAWSVEGRSNQPQHF
>TRBJ1-1|NA|TRBV12-3/TRBV12-4|NA
TGTGCCAGCAGTCCCCGAGGGTACACTGAAGCTTTCTTT
CASSPRGYTEAFF
>TRBJ2-7|NA|TRBV15|NA
TGTGCCACCAGCAGAGAGTCGGGAGTACGGCAGTACTTC
CATSRESGVRQYF
>TRBJ1-1|NA|TRBV20-1|TRBD1
TGCAGTGCTAGTCCCCCGACAGGGGGCTTCACTGAAGCTTTCTTT
CSASPPTGGFTEAFF
>TRBJ1-6|NA|TRBV7-2|NA
TGTGCCAGCAGCACATACAGTAATTCACCCCTCCACTTT
CASSTYSNSPLHF
>TRBJ1-5|NA|TRBV7-2|NA
TGTGCCAGCAGCCCGACAGGAAGCAATCAGCCCCAGCATTTT
CASSPTGSNQPQHF
>TRBJ1-2|NA|TRBV28|TRBD1
TGTGCCAGCAGGACAGGGCTAGGTGGCTACACCTTC
CASRTGLGGYTF
>TRBJ2-5|NA|TRBV2|NA
TGTGCCAGCAGTGAAGCGCTTCCTACGGGTCAAGAGACCCAGTACTTC
CASSEALPTGQETQYF
>TRBJ1-4|NA|TRBV6-5|NA
TGTGCCAGCAGGGAGTGGGGGCAGAAAAATGAAAAACTGTTTTTT
CASREWGQKNEKLFF
>TRBJ1-2|once|TRBV5-5|NA
TGTGCCAGCAGCATACAGGGCGGGGGATTCTATGGCTACACCTTC
CASSIQGGGFYGYTF
>TRBJ1-1|NA|TRBV2|NA
TGTGCCAGCAGGAGGGTGGGGACTGAAGCTTTCTTT
CASRRVGTEAFF
>TRBJ2-1|NA|TRBV6-5|NA
TGTGCCAGCTCGCCACAAGGGGCTGGGTATGAGCAGTTCTTC
CASSPQGAGYEQFF